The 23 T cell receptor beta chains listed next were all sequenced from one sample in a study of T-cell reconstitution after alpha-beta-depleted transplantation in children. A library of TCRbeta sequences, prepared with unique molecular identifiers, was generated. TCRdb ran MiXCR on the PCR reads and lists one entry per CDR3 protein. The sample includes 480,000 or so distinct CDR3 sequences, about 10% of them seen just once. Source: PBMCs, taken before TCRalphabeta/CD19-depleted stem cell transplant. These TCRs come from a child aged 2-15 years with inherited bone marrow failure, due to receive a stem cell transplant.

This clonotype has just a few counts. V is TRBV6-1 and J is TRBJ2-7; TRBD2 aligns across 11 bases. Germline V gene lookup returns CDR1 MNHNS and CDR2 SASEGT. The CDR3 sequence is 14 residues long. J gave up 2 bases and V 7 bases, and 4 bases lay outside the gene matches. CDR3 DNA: TGTGCCAGCAATCTAGCGGGAGGTGCCTACGAGCAGTACTTC. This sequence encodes CASNLAGGAYEQYF.

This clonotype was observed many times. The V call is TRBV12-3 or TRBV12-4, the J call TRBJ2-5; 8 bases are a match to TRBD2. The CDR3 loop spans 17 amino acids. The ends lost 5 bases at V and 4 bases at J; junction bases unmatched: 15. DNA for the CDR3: TGTGCCAGCAGTAAGTCCACCGGACTAGCCCGACTAGAGACCCAGTACTTC. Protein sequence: CASSKSTGLARLETQYF.

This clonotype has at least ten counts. CDR3 protein: CASSEHSTSGLSYEQYF. The CDR3 nucleotides read TGCGCCAGCAGCGAACACTCTACTAGCGGACTTTCCTACGAGCAGTACTTC. V and J are TRBV4-1 and TRBJ2-7; the match to TRBD2 covers 8 bases. The V segment lost 5 bases and the J segment 1 base; nucleotides outside the gene matches: 13. CDR1 is MGHRA and CDR2 is YSYEKL in the germline V gene. The CDR3 contains 17 residues.

The CDR3 reads CASSRDRGTDTQYF. For the CDR3, the DNA is TGTGCCAGCAGCCGGGACAGGGGCACAGATACGCAGTATTTT. The J gene is TRBJ2-3, the V gene TRBV12-3 or TRBV12-4; 9 nucleotides align to TRBD1. The CDR3 covers 14 residues. V dropped 6 bases and J dropped 1; count of bases not matched to a gene: 2.

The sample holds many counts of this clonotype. CDR3 in amino acids: CSVDAGTQYF. CDR3 in DNA: TGCAGCGTTGATGCGGGTACGCAGTATTTT. The chain combines TRBV29-1 with TRBJ2-3, with D possibly being TRBD2 (5 bases). CDR3 length: 10 residues. With 3 bases removed from V and 8 bases from J, the gap between germline ends came to 6 bases. The germline V gene has CDR1 SQVTM and CDR2 ANQGSEA.

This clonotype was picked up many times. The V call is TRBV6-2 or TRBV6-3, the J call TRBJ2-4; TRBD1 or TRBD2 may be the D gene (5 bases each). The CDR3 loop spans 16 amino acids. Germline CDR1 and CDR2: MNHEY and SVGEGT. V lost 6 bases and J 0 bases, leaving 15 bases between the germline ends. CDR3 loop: CASSHQGTRAKNIQYF. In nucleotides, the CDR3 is TGTGCCAGCAGCCACCAAGGGACGAGAGCCAAAAACATTCAGTACTTC.

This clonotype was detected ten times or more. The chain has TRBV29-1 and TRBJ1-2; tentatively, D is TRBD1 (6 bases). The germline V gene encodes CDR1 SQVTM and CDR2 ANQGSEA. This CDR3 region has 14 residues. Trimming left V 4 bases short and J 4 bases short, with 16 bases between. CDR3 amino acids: CSVAAGAGGYGYTF. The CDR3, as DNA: TGCAGCGTTGCGGCGGGGGCGGGGGGCTATGGCTACACCTTC.

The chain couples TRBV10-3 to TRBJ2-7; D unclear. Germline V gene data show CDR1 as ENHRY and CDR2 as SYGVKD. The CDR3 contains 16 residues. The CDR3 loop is CARDPPSETFSYEQYF. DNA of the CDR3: TGTGCGCGAGATCCCCCCAGCGAGACTTTTTCCTACGAGCAGTACTTC.

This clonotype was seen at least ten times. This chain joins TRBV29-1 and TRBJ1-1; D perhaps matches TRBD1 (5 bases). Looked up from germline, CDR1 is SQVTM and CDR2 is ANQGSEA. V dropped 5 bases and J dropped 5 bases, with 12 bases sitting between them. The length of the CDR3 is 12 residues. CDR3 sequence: CSVMGGRTEAFF. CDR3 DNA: TGCAGCGTTATGGGGGGGAGGACTGAAGCTTTCTTT.

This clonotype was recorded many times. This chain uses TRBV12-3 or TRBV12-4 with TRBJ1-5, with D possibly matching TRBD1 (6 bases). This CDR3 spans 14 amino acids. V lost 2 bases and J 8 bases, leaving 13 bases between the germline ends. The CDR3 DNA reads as TGTGCCAGCAGTTTAAATCCAGGGGTAGAGCCCCAGCATTTT. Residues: CASSLNPGVEPQHF.

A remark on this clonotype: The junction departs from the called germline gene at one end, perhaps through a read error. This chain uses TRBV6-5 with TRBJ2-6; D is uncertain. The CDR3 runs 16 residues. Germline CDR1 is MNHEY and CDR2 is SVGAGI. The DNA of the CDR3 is TGTGCCAGCAGTTACAGATTTTCCTCTGCGGCCAACGTCCTGACTTTC. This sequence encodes CASSYRFSSAANVLTF.

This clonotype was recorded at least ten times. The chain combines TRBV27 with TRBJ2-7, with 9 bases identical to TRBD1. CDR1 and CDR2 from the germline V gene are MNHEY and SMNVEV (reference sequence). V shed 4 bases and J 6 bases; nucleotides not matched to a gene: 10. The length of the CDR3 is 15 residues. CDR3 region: CASSSRTGASGEQYF. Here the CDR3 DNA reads TGTGCCAGCAGTTCCCGGACAGGGGCCTCCGGCGAGCAGTACTTC.

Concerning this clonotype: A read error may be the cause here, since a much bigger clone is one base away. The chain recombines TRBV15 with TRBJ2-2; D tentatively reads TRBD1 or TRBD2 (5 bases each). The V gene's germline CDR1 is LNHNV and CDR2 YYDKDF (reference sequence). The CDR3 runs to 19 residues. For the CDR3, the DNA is TGTGCCGCCAGCAGAGATAATCCCAGAGGGGTACTAGATCCTGGGGAGCTGTTTTTT. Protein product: CAASRDNPRGVLDPGELFF.

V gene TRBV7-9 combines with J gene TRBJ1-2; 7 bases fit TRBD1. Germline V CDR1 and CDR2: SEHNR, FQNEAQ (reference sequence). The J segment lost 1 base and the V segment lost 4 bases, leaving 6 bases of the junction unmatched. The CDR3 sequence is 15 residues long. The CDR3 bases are TGTGCCAGCAGCTCGGGACAGCACCGTAACTATGGCTACACCTTC. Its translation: CASSSGQHRNYGYTF.

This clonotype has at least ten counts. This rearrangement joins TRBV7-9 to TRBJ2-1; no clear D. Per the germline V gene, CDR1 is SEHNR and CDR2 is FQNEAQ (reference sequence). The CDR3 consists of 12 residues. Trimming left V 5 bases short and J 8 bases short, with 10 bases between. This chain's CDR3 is CASSPWNDEQFF. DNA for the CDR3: TGTGCCAGCAGCCCTTGGAACGATGAGCAGTTCTTC.

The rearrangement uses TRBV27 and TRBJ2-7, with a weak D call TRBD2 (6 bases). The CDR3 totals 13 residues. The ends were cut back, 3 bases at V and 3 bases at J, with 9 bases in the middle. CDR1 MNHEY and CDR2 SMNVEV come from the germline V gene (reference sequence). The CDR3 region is CASSFGGVYEQYF. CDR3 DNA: TGTGCCAGCAGTTTTGGCGGGGTCTACGAGCAGTACTTC.

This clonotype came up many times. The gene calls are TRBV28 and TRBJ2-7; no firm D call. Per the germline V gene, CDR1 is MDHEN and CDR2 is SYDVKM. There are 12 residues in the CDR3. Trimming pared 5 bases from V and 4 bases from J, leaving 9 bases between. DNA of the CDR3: TGTGCCAGCAGTCCTATTCAATACGAGCAGTACTTC. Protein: CASSPIQYEQYF.

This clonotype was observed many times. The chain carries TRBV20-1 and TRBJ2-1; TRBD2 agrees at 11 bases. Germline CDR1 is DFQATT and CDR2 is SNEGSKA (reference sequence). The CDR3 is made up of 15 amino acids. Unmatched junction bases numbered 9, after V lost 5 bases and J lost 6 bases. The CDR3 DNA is TGCAGTGCTGCCACTAGCGGGAGAGGGAGCAATGAGCAGTTCTTC. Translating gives CSAATSGRGSNEQFF.

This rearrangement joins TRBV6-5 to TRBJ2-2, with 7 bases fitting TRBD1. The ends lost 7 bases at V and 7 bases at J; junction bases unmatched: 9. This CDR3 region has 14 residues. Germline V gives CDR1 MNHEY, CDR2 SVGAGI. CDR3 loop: CASNKQGDGGELFF. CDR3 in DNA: TGTGCCAGCAATAAGCAGGGGGACGGCGGGGAGCTGTTTTTT.

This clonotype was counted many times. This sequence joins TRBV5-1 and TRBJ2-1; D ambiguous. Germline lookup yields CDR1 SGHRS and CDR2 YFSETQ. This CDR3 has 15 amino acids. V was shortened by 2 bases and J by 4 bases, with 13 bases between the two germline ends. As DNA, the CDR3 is TGCGCCAGCAGCTTTCAGGAGCCAACATACAATGAGCAGTTCTTC. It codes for CASSFQEPTYNEQFF. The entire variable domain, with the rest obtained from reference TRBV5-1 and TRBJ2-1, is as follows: KAGVTQTPRYLIKTRGQQVTLSCSPISGHRSVSWYQQTPGQGLQFLFEYFSETQRNKGNFPGRFSGRQFSNSRSEMNVSTLELGDSALYLCASSFQEPTYNEQFFGPGTRLTVL.

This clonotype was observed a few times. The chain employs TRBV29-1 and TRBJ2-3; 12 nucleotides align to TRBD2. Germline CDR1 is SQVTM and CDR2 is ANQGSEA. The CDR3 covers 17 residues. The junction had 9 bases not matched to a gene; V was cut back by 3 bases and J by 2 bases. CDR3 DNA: TGCAGCGTTGAGAGTCTAGCGGGAGGGACCGTCACAGATACGCAGTATTTT. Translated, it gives CSVESLAGGTVTDTQYF.

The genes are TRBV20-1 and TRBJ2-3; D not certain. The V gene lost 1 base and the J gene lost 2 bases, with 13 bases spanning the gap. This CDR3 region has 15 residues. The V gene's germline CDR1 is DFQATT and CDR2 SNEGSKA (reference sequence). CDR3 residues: CSARVDWVSTDTQYF. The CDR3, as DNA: TGCAGTGCTAGAGTTGATTGGGTTTCCACAGATACGCAGTATTTT.

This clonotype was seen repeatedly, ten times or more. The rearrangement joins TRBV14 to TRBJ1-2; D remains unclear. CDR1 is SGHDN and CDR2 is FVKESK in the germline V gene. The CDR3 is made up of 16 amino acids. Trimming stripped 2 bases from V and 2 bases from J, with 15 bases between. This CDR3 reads CASSQFTFDLNYGYTF. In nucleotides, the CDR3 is TGTGCCAGCAGCCAATTTACATTCGACCTGAACTATGGCTACACCTTC.